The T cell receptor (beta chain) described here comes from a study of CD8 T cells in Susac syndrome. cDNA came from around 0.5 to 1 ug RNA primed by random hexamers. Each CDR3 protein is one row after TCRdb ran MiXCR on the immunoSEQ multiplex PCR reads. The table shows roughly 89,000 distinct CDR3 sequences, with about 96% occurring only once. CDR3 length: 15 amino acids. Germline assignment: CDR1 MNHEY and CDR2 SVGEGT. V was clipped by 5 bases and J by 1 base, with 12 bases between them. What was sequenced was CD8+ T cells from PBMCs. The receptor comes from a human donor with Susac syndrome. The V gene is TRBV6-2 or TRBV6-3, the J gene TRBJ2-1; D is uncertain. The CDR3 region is CASSQGRISYNEQFF. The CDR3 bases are TGTGCCAGCAGTCAAGGTCGGATTTCCTACAATGAGCAGTTCTTC.